The rows below give T cell receptor beta chains drawn from one sample of a study of CD8+ T cells in alopecia areata. Repertoires were generated with immunoSEQ multiplex PCR, while TCRdb's copy carries only in-frame clones and drops some. The sample records hundreds of thousands of clones, about 60% being singletons. The material was CD4+ T cells sorted from blood, obtained at week 52, from a patient treated with tofacitinib. These receptors were obtained from a human donor with alopecia areata. Both conserved end residues are trimmed from each CDR3. Each record gives: CDR3 length, V gene, J gene, clone size, CDR3 protein. Not every row has a clone size; where given, it reads once, few, many or a size class.

11	TRBV6-5	TRBJ2-1	.	ASSKGLAGKQF
12	TRBV28	TRBJ1-2	.	ASSLSDRAGVYT
11	TRBV30	TRBJ1-1	.	AWEFWGNTEAF
13	TRBV7-2	TRBJ2-5	.	ASSLRLAGKETQY
13	TRBV9	TRBJ2-7	.	ASSPSGTVSYEQY
10	TRBV30	TRBJ1-2	.	AWSVRDRGYT
13	TRBV5-4	TRBJ2-3	few	ASSQGTDSADTQY
13	TRBV10-3	TRBJ1-2	.	AISESAGLNYGYT
11	TRBV6-5	TRBJ1-2	.	ASSYSALYGYT
15	TRBV4-3	TRBJ2-2	.	ASSQKGPGQHTGELF
13	TRBV7-2	TRBJ2-7	.	ASSYRGETHYEQY
12	TRBV2	TRBJ1-1	.	ASNLQGVGTEAF
12	TRBV15	TRBJ2-5	.	ATSSDRGHRAQY
15	TRBV27	TRBJ2-6	.	ASSLSNWVSGANVLT
11	TRBV5-1	TRBJ1-1	few	ASSSPGSAEAF
9	TRBV27	TRBJ2-7	.	ASSSPYEQY
11	TRBV27	TRBJ1-6	.	ASSTSRGSPLH
12	TRBV7-9	TRBJ2-5	few	ASSRDQGQETQY
11	TRBV5-1	TRBJ2-7	.	ASSLVPGAEQY
13	TRBV9	TRBJ2-2	few	ASRWDRGGTGELF
12	TRBV6-5	TRBJ2-5	.	ASTENGEQETQY
10	TRBV29-1	TRBJ1-1	.	SATWGNTEAF
12	TRBV5-6	TRBJ2-3	.	ASSLGVNTDTQY
10	TRBV7-3	TRBJ2-1	.	ASSLDYNEQF
9	TRBV6-6	TRBJ2-5	few	ASRLGGAQY
12	TRBV29-1	TRBJ1-1	few	SADGTFRDTEAF
11	TRBV9	TRBJ2-1	.	ASSVANPNEQF
13	TRBV7-9	TRBJ2-3	.	ASSLAPGSTDTQY
10	TRBV5-4	TRBJ1-1	few	ASSGTAAEAF
13	TRBV9	TRBJ2-1	.	ASSVAGGSYNEQF
13	TRBV7-9	TRBJ2-7	.	ASSLFGSKGDEQY
12	TRBV6-5	TRBJ2-7	.	ASSYAGAGYEQY
13	TRBV7-2	TRBJ2-6	few	ASSYGQSGANVLT
11	TRBV5-6	TRBJ1-3	.	ASSLFGGNTIY
13	TRBV5-6	TRBJ2-2	.	ASSLGFRYTGELF
10	TRBV7-8	TRBJ2-5	.	ASSKHRETQY
14	TRBV5-4	TRBJ2-3	once	ASSQGGASPTDTQY
12	TRBV5-1	TRBJ2-5	.	ASSPPSSGETQY
12	TRBV10-3	TRBJ1-6	.	AISDGGLDSPLH
10	TRBV10-3	TRBJ2-7	few	AISEDRIEQY
13	TRBV5-1	TRBJ2-3	many	ASSLAMGESGTQY
15	TRBV27	TRBJ2-3	.	ASSIFGLAGSTDTQY
15	TRBV4-1	TRBJ2-2	.	ASSQDQLTFHTGELF
14	TRBV4-1	TRBJ2-5	few	ASSQDRDGRTETQY
13	TRBV6-6	TRBJ2-7	few	ASSYRQPGTYEQY
14	TRBV19	TRBJ2-3	.	ASSPRDFRGSDTQY
9	TRBV30	TRBJ2-5	.	AWSSPETQY
12	TRBV5-4	TRBJ2-3	.	ASSPFWGADTQY
12	TRBV9	TRBJ2-7	.	ASSVVGTSYEQY
13	TRBV5-1	TRBJ2-3	.	ASSLAPSGGDTQY
11	TRBV5-6	TRBJ2-4	.	ASSLGDGSIQY
11	TRBV10-3	TRBJ1-6	.	AVTPGQNSPLH
12	TRBV30	TRBJ1-3	.	ACTGTSPLHTIY